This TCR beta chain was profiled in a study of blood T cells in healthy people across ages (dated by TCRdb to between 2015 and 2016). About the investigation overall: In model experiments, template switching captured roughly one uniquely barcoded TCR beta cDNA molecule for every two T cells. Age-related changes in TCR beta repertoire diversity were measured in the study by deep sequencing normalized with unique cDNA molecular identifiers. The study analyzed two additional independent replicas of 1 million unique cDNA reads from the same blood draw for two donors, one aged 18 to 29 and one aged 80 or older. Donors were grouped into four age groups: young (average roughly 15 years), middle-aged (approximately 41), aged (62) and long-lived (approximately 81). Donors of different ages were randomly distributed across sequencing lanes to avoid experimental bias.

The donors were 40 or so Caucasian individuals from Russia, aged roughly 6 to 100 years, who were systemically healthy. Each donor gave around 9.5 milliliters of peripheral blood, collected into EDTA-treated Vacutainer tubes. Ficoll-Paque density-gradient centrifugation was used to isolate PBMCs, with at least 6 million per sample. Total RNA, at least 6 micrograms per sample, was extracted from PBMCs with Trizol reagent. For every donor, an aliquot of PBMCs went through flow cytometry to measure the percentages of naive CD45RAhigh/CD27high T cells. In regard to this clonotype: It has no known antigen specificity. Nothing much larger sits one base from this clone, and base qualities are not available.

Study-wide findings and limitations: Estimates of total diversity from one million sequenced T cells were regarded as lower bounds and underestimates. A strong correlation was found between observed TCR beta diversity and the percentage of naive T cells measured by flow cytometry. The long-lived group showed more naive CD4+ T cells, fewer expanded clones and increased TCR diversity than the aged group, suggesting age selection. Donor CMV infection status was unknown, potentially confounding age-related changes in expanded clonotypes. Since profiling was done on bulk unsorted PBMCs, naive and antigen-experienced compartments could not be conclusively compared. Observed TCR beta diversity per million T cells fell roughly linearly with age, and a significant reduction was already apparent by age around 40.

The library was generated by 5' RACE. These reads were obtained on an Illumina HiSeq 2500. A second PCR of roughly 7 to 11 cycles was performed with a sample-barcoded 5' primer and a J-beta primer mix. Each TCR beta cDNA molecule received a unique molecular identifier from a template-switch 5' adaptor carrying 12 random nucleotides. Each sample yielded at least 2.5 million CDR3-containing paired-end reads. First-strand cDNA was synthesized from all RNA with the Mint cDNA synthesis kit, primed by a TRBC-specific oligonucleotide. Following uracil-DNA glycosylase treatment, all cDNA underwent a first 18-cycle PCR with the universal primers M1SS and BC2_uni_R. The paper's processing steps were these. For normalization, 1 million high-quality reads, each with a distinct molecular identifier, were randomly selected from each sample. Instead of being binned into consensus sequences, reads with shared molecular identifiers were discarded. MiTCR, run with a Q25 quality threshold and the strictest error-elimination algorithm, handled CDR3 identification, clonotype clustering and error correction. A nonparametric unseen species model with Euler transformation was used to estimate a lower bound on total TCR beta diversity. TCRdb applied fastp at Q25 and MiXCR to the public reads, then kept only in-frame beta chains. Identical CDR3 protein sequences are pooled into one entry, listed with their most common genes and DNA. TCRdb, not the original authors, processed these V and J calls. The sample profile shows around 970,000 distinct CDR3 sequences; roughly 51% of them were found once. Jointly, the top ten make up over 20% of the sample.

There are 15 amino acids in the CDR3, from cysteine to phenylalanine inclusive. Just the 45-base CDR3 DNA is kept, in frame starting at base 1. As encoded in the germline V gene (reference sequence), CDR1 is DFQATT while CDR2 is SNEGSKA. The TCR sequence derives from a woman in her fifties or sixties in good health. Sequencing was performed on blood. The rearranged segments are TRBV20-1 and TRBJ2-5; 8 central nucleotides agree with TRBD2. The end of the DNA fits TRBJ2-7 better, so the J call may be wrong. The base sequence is TGCAGTGCTAGAGCCAGCGGGAGCCCTAGCGCCGAGCAGTACTTC. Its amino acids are CSARASGSPSAEQYF.